A single sample is the source of the 7 T cell receptor beta chains below, sequenced in a study of T cell responses to AZD1222 COVID-19 vaccine. Only in-frame clones appear in the TCRdb table, and some are missing; sequencing was by immunoSEQ multiplex PCR. In the table there are over 80,000 clones, 85% to 90% of which are singletons. This sample comprised peripheral blood, obtained on day 0 of AZD1222 vaccination. These receptors came from an adult in good health.

V gene TRBV7-9 combines with J gene TRBJ1-5; tentatively, D is TRBD1 (5 bases). The CDR3 has 13 amino acids. Germline V gene data show CDR1 as SEHNR and CDR2 as FQNEAQ (reference sequence). The V end was cut by 0 bases, the J end by 7 bases, with 7 bases between. CDR3 sequence reads: CASSLAGDQPQHF. The CDR3 coding sequence is TGTGCCAGCAGCTTAGCGGGGGACCAGCCCCAGCATTTT.

This rearrangement joins TRBV3-1 (or the pseudogene TRBV3-2) to TRBJ2-5; D may match TRBD1 or TRBD2 (6 bases each). Trimming pared 4 bases from V and 5 bases from J, leaving 29 bases between. The V gene's germline CDR1 is LGHDT and CDR2 YNNKEL (reference sequence). CDR3 length: 19 residues. The CDR3 DNA reads as TGTGCCAGCAGCCGAGCCGAGATAGGTTATAGGGGGGCCCGGGAGACCCAGTACTTC. This sequence encodes CASSRAEIGYRGARETQYF.

CDR3 DNA sequence: TGTGCCAGCAGCGGACAAGGAGACTACGAGCAGTACTTC. This gives the protein CASSGQGDYEQYF. The chain carries TRBV14 and TRBJ2-7; D is possibly TRBD1 (5 bases). Trimming took 5 bases from V and 3 from J, leaving 11 bases between them. The CDR3 sequence is 13 residues long. Germline-derived CDR1 and CDR2 are SGHDN and FVKESK.

The rearrangement links TRBV6-6 to TRBJ1-5; 8 positions agree with TRBD1. The V gene's germline CDR1 is MNHNY and CDR2 SVGAGI (reference sequence). With V trimmed by 2 bases and J by 0 bases, 3 bases remained unmatched. The length of the CDR3 is 16 residues. The CDR3 protein is CASSYGQGYSNQPQHF. As DNA, the CDR3 is TGTGCCAGCAGTTACGGACAGGGATATAGCAATCAGCCCCAGCATTTT.

Only one count was recorded for this clone. This chain connects TRBV5-5 to TRBJ1-5; no definite D call. The CDR3 extends over 13 amino acids. The germline gives CDR1 SGHKS, CDR2 YYEKEE (reference sequence). The V gene lost 0 bases and the J gene lost 7 bases, with 8 bases spanning the gap. The CDR3 DNA sequence: TGTGCCAGCAGCTTGGAGGGATGGCAGCCCCAGCATTTT. This gives the protein CASSLEGWQPQHF.

The chain has TRBV29-1 and TRBJ2-7; 11 bases line up with TRBD1. The V gene's germline CDR1 is SQVTM and CDR2 ANQGSEA. The CDR3 is 16 residues long. The V segment lost 2 bases and the J segment 0 bases; nucleotides outside the gene matches: 6. CDR3 loop: CSVEYRGQGVSYEQYF. The CDR3 nucleotides are TGCAGCGTTGAATATAGGGGACAGGGGGTCTCCTACGAGCAGTACTTC.

The rearrangement uses TRBV19 and TRBJ1-2, with D perhaps TRBD1 (6 bases). V dropped 5 bases and J dropped 6 bases, with 10 bases sitting between them. The CDR3 is made up of 12 amino acids. CDR1 and CDR2 (germline): LNHDA, SQIVND (reference sequence). The chain's CDR3 is CASSRQGNGYTF. In nucleotides, the CDR3 is TGTGCCAGTAGTCGTCAGGGGAATGGCTACACCTTC.